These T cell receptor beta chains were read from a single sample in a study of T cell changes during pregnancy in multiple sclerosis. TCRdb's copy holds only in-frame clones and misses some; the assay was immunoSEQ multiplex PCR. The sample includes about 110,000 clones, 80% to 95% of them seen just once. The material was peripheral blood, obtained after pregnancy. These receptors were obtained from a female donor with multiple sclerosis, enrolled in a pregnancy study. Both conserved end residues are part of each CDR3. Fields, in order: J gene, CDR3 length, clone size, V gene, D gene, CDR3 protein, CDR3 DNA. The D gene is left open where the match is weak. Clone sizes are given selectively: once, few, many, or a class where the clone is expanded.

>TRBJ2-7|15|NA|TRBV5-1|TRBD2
CASSLRTSGSHEQYF
TGCGCCAGCAGCTTACGGACTAGCGGGAGCCACGAGCAGTACTTC
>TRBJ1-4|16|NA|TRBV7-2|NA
CASSRGVGGNNEKLFF
TGTGCCAGCAGTCGGGGGGTTGGGGGAAATAATGAAAAACTGTTTTTT
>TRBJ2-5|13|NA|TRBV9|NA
CASSRAGEETQYF
TGTGCCAGCAGCCGGGCAGGGGAAGAGACCCAGTACTTC
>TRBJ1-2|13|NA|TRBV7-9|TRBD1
CASSLRDSYGYTF
TGTGCCAGCAGCCTCCGGGACAGCTATGGCTACACCTTC
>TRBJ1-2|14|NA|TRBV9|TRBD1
CASSAGTGRYGYTF
TGTGCCAGCAGTGCGGGGACAGGGCGTTATGGCTACACCTTC
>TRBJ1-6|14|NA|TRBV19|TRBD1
CASTETGDNSPLHF
TGTGCCAGTACCGAGACAGGGGATAATTCACCCCTCCACTTT
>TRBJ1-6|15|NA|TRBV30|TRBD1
CAWRGTGGDAGPLHF
TGTGCCTGGAGAGGTACAGGGGGCGACGCAGGACCCCTCCACTTT
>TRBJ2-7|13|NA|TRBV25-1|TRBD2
CASSVFTSGEQYF
TGTGCCAGCAGCGTTTTTACTAGCGGCGAGCAGTACTTC
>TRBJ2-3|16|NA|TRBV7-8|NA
CASSLILSGPTDTQYF
TGTGCCAGCAGCTTAATTCTTAGCGGCCCCACAGATACGCAGTATTTT
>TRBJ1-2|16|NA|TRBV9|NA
CASSVAGQGFNYGYTF
TGTGCCAGCAGCGTAGCTGGTCAGGGTTTTAACTATGGCTACACCTTC
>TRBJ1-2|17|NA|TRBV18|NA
CASSPNAGTTANYGYTF
TGTGCCAGCTCACCAAATGCGGGAACTACCGCTAACTATGGCTACACCTTC
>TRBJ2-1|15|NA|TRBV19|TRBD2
CASSIARLASNEQFF
TGTGCCAGTAGTATCGCCCGACTAGCCTCAAATGAGCAGTTCTTC
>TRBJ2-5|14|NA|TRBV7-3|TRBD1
CASSLTERTGTVHF
TGTGCCAGCAGCTTAACGGAGAGGACCGGGACAGTACACTTC
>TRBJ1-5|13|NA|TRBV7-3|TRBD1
CASSLNRGQPQHF
TGTGCCAGCAGCCTTAACAGGGGTCAGCCCCAGCATTTT
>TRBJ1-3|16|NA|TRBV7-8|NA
CASSPDRAHAGNTIYF
TGTGCCAGCAGCCCGGACAGAGCTCACGCTGGAAACACCATATATTTT
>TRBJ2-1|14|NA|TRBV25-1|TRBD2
CASSDAGTSNEQFF
TGTGCCAGCAGTGACGCCGGGACTAGTAATGAGCAGTTCTTC
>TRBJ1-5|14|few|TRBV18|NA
CASSPAEHNQPQHF
TGTGCCAGCTCACCAGCAGAACACAATCAGCCCCAGCATTTT
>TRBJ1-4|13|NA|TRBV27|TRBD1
CASSGQGVGKLFF
TGTGCCAGCAGTGGACAGGGAGTGGGAAAACTGTTTTTT
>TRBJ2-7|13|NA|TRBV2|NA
CASSAGVGHEQYF
TGTGCCAGCAGTGCAGGGGTGGGCCACGAGCAGTACTTC